The clone carrying this T cell receptor (beta chain) was observed a single time. Libraries were prepared by immunoSEQ multiplex PCR; TCRdb keeps only in-frame clonotypes and omits some of them. Found here are about 110,000 clones, 85% of them singletons; the top ten hold less than 15%. The data stem from a study of blood T cell repertoires in COVID-19. Whole-study context: PBMCs, B-cell-depleted T cells, or T cells were the source of the cDNA or gDNA that made up the material.

Trimming took 2 bases from V and 6 from J; bases not matched to a gene: 3. The CDR3 spans 16 residues. Looked up from germline, CDR1 is SGHTA and CDR2 is FQGTGA. The genes are TRBV7-3 and TRBJ2-1; 14 positions agree with TRBD2. The sequencing sample was made of peripheral blood. The origin of this receptor is a human donor in a cohort sampled during active COVID-19. The CDR3 DNA sequence: TGTGCCAGCAGCTTACGTGGACTAGCGGGGGGCAATGAGCAGTTCTTC. Protein product: CASSLRGLAGGNEQFF.